The next 11 T cell receptor beta chains were all read from a single sample in a study of glioma-infiltrating T cells. The iRepertoire nested amplicon-rescue multiplex PCR amplified TCR alpha and beta CDR3s from RNA. TCRdb ran MiXCR on the multiplex PCR reads and lists one entry per CDR3 protein. Of approximately 400,000 distinct CDR3 sequences detected, around 38% appear once; the ten largest clones hold more than 10%. The specimen was glioma tissue, nonneoplastic brain tissue, or PBMCs (not recorded which). All receptors come from a human donor with low-grade glioma or glioblastoma, undergoing nonglioma brain surgery, or in good health (not recorded which).

The chain carries TRBV19 and TRBJ2-7, with TRBD2 as a possible D gene (6 bases). Germline lookup yields CDR1 LNHDA and CDR2 SQIVND (reference sequence). This CDR3 contains 15 residues. The ends were cut back, 2 bases at V and 1 base at J, with 12 bases in the middle. CDR3 coding DNA: TGTGCCAGTAGTATAAGGAGGGGACGGTCCTACGAGCAGTACTTC. Its protein product is CASSIRRGRSYEQYF.

This chain uses TRBV6-5 with TRBJ2-1; TRBD1 aligns across 10 bases. Per the germline V gene, CDR1 is MNHEY and CDR2 is SVGAGI. This CDR3 is 15 amino acids long. J gave up 8 bases and V 5 bases, and 9 bases lay outside the gene matches. For the CDR3, the DNA is TGTGCCAGCAGTGTCGAGGTGACAGGGGGCTATGAGCAGTTCTTC. Translating gives CASSVEVTGGYEQFF.

CDR3 region: CSARGAGTDTQYF. The CDR3 coding sequence is TGCAGTGCTAGAGGAGCGGGGACAGATACGCAGTATTTT. The J gene is TRBJ2-3, the V gene TRBV20-1, with 7 bases matching TRBD2. The V gene's germline CDR1 is DFQATT and CDR2 SNEGSKA (reference sequence). The CDR3 consists of 13 residues. V was clipped by 1 base and J by 3 bases; unmatched bases: 1.

A word on this clonotype: This may arise from a read error, as a much more abundant clone is one base away. V gene TRBV6-2 or TRBV6-3 combines with J gene TRBJ2-1, with D possibly being TRBD1 (5 bases). This CDR3 contains 14 residues. The V end was cut by 0 bases, the J end by 11 bases, with 14 bases between. CDR1 is MNHEY, CDR2 SVGEGT, per germline. The CDR3 nucleotides read TGTGCCAGCAGTTACTCGTTCCAGGGCCATAAGCAGTTCTTC. It specifies CASSYSFQGHKQFF.

This chain links TRBV4-1 with TRBJ2-3; 9 bases map to TRBD1. Germline V gives CDR1 MGHRA, CDR2 YSYEKL. V trimming: 1 base; J trimming: 3 bases; junction bases outside the gene matches: 8. This CDR3 is 17 amino acids long. The CDR3 nucleotides read TGCGCCAGCAGCCAAGTGGTGGGACAGGGTGGAACAGATACGCAGTATTTT. Protein product: CASSQVVGQGGTDTQYF.

This chain connects TRBV7-9 to TRBJ2-7; tentative D call: TRBD2 (5 bases). V lost 2 bases and J lost 5, with 19 bases in between. The CDR3 is 16 amino acids. Germline-derived CDR1 and CDR2 are SEHNR and FQNEAQ (reference sequence). CDR3 sequence: CASSLRTPGPGDEQYF. The DNA of the CDR3 is TGTGCCAGCAGCTTAAGAACGCCCGGCCCCGGGGACGAGCAGTACTTC.

J is TRBJ2-1 and V is TRBV4-2; 9 bases agree with TRBD2. This CDR3 has 15 residues. From germline, CDR1 is LGHNA and CDR2 YNFKEQ. V dropped 8 bases and J dropped 7; count of bases not matched to a gene: 12. The DNA of the CDR3 is TGTGCCAGCGAAAATAGCGGGGGTACCGAGAATGAGCAGTTCTTC. Its protein is CASENSGGTENEQFF.

This clonotype appeared many times. The chain recombines TRBV27 with TRBJ2-2; TRBD1 might be the D (7 bases). From germline, CDR1 is MNHEY and CDR2 SMNVEV (reference sequence). This CDR3 region has 15 residues. V lost 5 bases and J lost 4, with 14 bases in between. The CDR3 is CASSPWRGRTGELFF. Here the CDR3 DNA reads TGTGCCAGCAGTCCCTGGAGGGGGCGCACCGGGGAGCTGTTTTTT.

For this clonotype: This may be a read error, as it is one base from a much larger clone. As the CDR3 is not closed by the conserved phenylalanine or tryptophan, this likely results from a read error. The rearrangement links TRBV24-1 to TRBJ2-3, with 10 bases aligning to TRBD1. The CDR3 is 14 residues long. V lost 2 bases and J lost 6; bases outside the gene matches: 1. The germline V gene encodes CDR1 KGHDR and CDR2 SFDVKD. CDR3 in DNA: TGTGCCACCAGTGATTCGGGACAGGGGGATACGCAGTATTCT. The encoded protein is CATSDSGQGDTQYS.

The table lists this clonotype with a few counts. This rearrangement joins TRBV4-3 to TRBJ2-7, with TRBD2 as a possible D gene (6 bases). Trimming removed 0 bases from V and 2 bases from J, with 14 bases in between. The germline CDR1 and CDR2 sequences are LGHNA and YSLEER. The CDR3 contains 16 residues. The CDR3 DNA sequence: TGCGCCAGCAGCCAAGATCGGCTAGCGCGCACCTACGAGCAGTACTTC. Protein sequence: CASSQDRLARTYEQYF.

About this clonotype itself: A much larger clone is a single base away; this may be a read error. V usage is TRBV7-2 and J usage is TRBJ2-7; 7 positions agree with TRBD1. The DNA end lines up better with TRBJ2-1; the J call may be wrong. This CDR3 spans 15 amino acids. CDR1 SGHTA and CDR2 FQGNSA come from the germline V gene. The CDR3 loop reads CASSSPGGRSYEQFF. The CDR3 nucleotides are TGTGCCAGCAGCTCGCCAGGGGGTCGGTCCTACGAGCAGTTCTTC.